The clone carrying this T cell receptor (beta chain) was counted a few times. As yet, its antigen is unknown. This CDR3 has 13 amino acids. V dropped 6 bases and J dropped 5 bases, with 12 bases sitting between them. Germline V gene data show CDR1 as MNHNY and CDR2 as SVGAGI (reference sequence). Unique molecular identifiers were carried by the TCR beta cDNA libraries. Using its own MiXCR run on the PCR reads, TCRdb lists one record per CDR3 protein. Among roughly 730,000 distinct CDR3 sequences listed, roughly 27% were seen once. These data belong to a study of post-analysis software for immune sequencing data. Study summary: The patients showed relapsing-remitting, secondary progressive and progressive-relapsing multiple sclerosis courses.

Findings and caveats of the study: Elevated frequency relative to controls characterized roughly five TRBV segments in patients, TRBV5-6, TRBV5-1 and TRBV20-1 among them. People with multiple sclerosis had a significantly lower normalized Chao1 diversity than controls did.

V and J are TRBV6-6 and TRBJ2-3; tentative D call: TRBD1 (6 bases). Sequencing input: blood. This clonotype originated in a girl aged 10 to 17 with multiple sclerosis. The CDR3 DNA follows: TGTGCCAGCAGCCGACTGACAGGAGATACGCAGTATTTT. Its translation: CASSRLTGDTQYF.